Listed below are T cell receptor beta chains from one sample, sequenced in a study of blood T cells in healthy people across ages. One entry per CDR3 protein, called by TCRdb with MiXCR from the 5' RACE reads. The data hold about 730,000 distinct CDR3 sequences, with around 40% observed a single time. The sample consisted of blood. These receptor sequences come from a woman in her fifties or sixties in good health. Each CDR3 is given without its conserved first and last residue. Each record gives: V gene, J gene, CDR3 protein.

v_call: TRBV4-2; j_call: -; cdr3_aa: ASSQLEGGSYYNEQY
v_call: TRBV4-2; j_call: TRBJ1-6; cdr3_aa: ASSQDLGAGSPLH
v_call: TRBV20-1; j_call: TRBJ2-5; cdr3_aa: SARDYNRGHQETQY
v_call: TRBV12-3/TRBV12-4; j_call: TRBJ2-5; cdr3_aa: ASSLGLAEGTQY
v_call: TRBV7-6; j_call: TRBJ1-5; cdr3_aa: ASTLGVGQPQH
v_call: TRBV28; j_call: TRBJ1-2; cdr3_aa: ASTSGPTVGYGYT
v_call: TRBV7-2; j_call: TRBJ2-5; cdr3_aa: ASSIDYSVGETQY
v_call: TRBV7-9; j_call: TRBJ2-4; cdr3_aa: ASRPPDTGAKNIQY
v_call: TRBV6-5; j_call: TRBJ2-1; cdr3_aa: ASSYGFADEQF
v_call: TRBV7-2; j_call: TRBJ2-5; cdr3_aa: ASSSQGSQY
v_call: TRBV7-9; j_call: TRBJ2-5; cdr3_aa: ASGWAGGETQY
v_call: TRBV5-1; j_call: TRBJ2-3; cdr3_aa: ASSSTRGAGLNTQY
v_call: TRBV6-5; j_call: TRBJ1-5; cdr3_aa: ASSYDGGSNQPQH
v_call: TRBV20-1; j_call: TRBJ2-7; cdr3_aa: SARGVHGLYEQY
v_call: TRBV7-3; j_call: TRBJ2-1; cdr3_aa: ASSLNPGALNEQF
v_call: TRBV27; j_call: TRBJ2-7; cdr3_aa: ASSSQLLTYEQY
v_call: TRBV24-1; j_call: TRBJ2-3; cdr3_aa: ATSDSLAGGPDTQY
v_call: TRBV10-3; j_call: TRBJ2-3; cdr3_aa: AARQGDYTDTQY
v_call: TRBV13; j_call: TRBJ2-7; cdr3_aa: ASSLGLIYEQY
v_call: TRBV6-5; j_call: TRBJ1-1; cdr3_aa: ASSYSGHGYHGTEAF
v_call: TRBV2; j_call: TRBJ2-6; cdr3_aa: ASSSDTSGANVLT
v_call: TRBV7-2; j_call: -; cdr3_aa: ASSPDPSDLYEQY
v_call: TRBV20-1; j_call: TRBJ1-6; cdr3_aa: SARVAGGLGNSPLH
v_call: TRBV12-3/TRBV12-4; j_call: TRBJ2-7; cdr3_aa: ASSLPPSNEQY
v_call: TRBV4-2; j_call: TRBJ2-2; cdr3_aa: ASSHDRANTGELF
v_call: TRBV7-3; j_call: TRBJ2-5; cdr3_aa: ASSLNGAQY
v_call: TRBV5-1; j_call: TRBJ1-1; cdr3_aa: ASSLGWNTEAF
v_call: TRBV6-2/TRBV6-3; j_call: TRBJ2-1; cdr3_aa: ASSYSGQNYNEQF
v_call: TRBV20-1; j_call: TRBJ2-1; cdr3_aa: SAPLAGGNEQF
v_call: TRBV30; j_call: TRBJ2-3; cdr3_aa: AWTFGGFTDTQY
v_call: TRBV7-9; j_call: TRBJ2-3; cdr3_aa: ASSPSGGATDTQY
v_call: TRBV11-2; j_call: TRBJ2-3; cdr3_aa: ASSLQPDTQY
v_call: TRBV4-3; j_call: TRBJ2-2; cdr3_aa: ASSHGSRALDTGELF
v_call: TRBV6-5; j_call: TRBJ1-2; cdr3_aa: ASSYAGIGYT
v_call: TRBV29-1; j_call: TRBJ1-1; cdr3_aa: SVEVGRGQGEAF